This is a list of T cell receptor beta chains from one sample in a study of OX40 agonist ivuxolimab in advanced cancers. Using immunoSEQ multiplex PCR, the repertoire was profiled, and TCRdb retains in-frame clones only, with some absent. The sample has some 45,000 clones; 70% to 90% are singletons. Specimen: CD4+ or CD8+ T cells sorted from blood, collected in a trial of the OX40 agonist ivuxolimab. Receptors originate from an adult with an advanced solid tumor such as melanoma, head and neck, liver or kidney cancer. Both conserved end residues are part of each CDR3. Fields, in order: V gene, J gene, CDR3 protein.

V: TRBV27; J: TRBJ2-6; CDR3: CASSSGANVLTF
V: TRBV6-5; J: TRBJ1-5; CDR3: CASSLGQGPNQPQHF
V: TRBV27; J: TRBJ2-6; CDR3: CASSPEQGSGANVLTF
V: TRBV18; J: TRBJ2-3; CDR3: CASSALRYSLNGATDTQYF
V: TRBV19; J: TRBJ2-7; CDR3: CASSMFRDRAYEQYF
V: TRBV25-1; J: TRBJ2-7; CDR3: CASSAPGSSYEQYF
V: TRBV28; J: TRBJ2-5; CDR3: CASSFPGTREETQYF
V: TRBV9; J: TRBJ2-3; CDR3: CASSEGRGGAFGTDTQYF
V: TRBV25-1; J: TRBJ1-1; CDR3: CASSGKSFTGLNTEAFF
V: TRBV4-3; J: TRBJ1-4; CDR3: CASSTGVSNEKLFF
V: TRBV7-2; J: TRBJ2-1; CDR3: CASTQELSYNEQFF
V: TRBV19; J: TRBJ1-5; CDR3: CASSIKGGSRPQHF
V: TRBV28; J: TRBJ1-5; CDR3: CASSLTGGNQPQHF
V: TRBV27; J: TRBJ1-1; CDR3: CASSQGQGYEAFF
V: TRBV9; J: TRBJ1-6; CDR3: CASSGGGHINSPLHF
V: TRBV9; J: TRBJ2-5; CDR3: CASSVGGGATYQETQYF
V: TRBV6-5; J: TRBJ2-4; CDR3: CASSYSGLAKNIQYF
V: TRBV9; J: TRBJ1-6; CDR3: CASSEGDRSPLHF
V: TRBV5-1; J: TRBJ1-2; CDR3: CASSFQPSSNANYGYTF
V: TRBV7-9; J: TRBJ2-1; CDR3: CASSSPYRGGDEQFF